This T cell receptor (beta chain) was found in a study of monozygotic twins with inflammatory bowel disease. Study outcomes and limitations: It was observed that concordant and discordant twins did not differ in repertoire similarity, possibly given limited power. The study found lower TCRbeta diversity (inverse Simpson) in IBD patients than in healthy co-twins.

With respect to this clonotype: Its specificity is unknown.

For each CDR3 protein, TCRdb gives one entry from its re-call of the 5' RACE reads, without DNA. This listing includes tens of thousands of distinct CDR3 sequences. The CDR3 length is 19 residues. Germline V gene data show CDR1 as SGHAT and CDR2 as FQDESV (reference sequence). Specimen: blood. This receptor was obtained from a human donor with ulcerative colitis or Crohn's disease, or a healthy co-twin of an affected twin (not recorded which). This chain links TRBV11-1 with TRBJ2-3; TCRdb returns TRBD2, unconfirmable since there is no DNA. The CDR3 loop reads CASSPQPRLAGRMTDTQYF.